This passage covers 18 T cell receptor beta chains from one sample sequenced in a study of blood T cell repertoires in COVID-19. TCRdb's copy holds only in-frame clones and misses some; the assay was immunoSEQ multiplex PCR. The table records roughly 72,000 clones, around 80% of them present only once. Sequenced input: peripheral blood. Source of these receptors: an elderly woman with acute or convalescent COVID-19.

The J gene is TRBJ2-1, the V gene TRBV6-4; 15 positions match TRBD2. V gave up 6 bases and J gave up 15 bases; unmatched junction bases: 12. The length of the CDR3 is 15 residues. CDR1 and CDR2 from the germline V gene are MRHNA and SNTAGT. Here the CDR3 DNA reads TGTGCCAGCAGCGCGATCGGACTAGCGGGAGGGGCGTTGTTCTTC. Translation gives CASSAIGLAGGALFF.

The chain combines TRBV28 with TRBJ1-1; no clear D gene. The CDR3 spans 11 residues. Trimming removed 10 bases at V and 5 bases at J, with 11 bases between. Germline V CDR1 and CDR2: MDHEN, SYDVKM. CDR3 protein: CATHIPTEAFF. CDR3 nucleotide sequence: TGTGCCACCCACATTCCGACTGAAGCTTTCTTT.

The chain uses TRBV3-1 (or the pseudogene TRBV3-2) and TRBJ1-2; TRBD1 might be the D (6 bases). The CDR3 runs to 13 residues. Germline V gene sequence: CDR1 LGHDT, CDR2 YNNKEL (reference sequence). The ends were cut back, 3 bases at V and 8 bases at J, with 13 bases in the middle. As DNA, the CDR3 is TGTGCCAGCAGCCAGCCAACAGGGTCCGGCTACACCTTC. Its protein product is CASSQPTGSGYTF.

The chain couples TRBV3-1 (or the pseudogene TRBV3-2) to TRBJ2-1; 9 bases match TRBD1. Germline-derived CDR1 and CDR2 are LGHDT and YNNKEL (reference sequence). The CDR3 has 16 residues. V trimming: 5 bases; J trimming: 2 bases; junction bases outside the gene matches: 7. In nucleotides, the CDR3 is TGTGCCAGCAGCTATACCGGGACAGGGACCTACAATGAGCAGTTCTTC. Translation gives CASSYTGTGTYNEQFF.

The V call is TRBV10-1, the J call TRBJ2-7, with 12 nucleotides matching TRBD2. The CDR3 length is 18 residues. V gave up 4 bases and J gave up 6 bases; unmatched junction bases: 16. Germline V gives CDR1 WNHNN, CDR2 SYGVQD (reference sequence). The CDR3 nucleotides read TGCGCCAGCAGTGGGTGGACTAGCGGGACGGAAGAAAGTGGCGAGCAGTACTTC. It is translated as CASSGWTSGTEESGEQYF.

The chain recombines TRBV27 with TRBJ2-1; 11 bases match TRBD2. The V gene end was trimmed by 5 bases and the J gene end by 7 bases; junction bases not matched to a gene: 10. The CDR3 sequence is 16 residues long. Germline lookup yields CDR1 MNHEY and CDR2 SMNVEV (reference sequence). The CDR3 DNA follows: TGTGCCAGCAGTCCCCGACTAGCGGGATCTGGGAATGAGCAGTTCTTC. This codes for CASSPRLAGSGNEQFF.

V is TRBV7-9 and J is TRBJ1-2; D unresolved. CDR1 and CDR2 (germline): SEHNR, FQNEAQ (reference sequence). V was cut by 0 bases and J by 8 bases, with 10 bases left in between. The length of the CDR3 is 13 residues. The CDR3 loop is CASSLAGPGGYTF. CDR3 nucleotides: TGTGCCAGCAGCTTAGCAGGGCCGGGGGGCTACACCTTC.

The rearrangement uses TRBV27 and TRBJ1-2, with a possible D match to TRBD1 (5 bases). CDR1 and CDR2 from the germline V gene are MNHEY and SMNVEV (reference sequence). The CDR3 has 13 amino acids. The V end was cut by 2 bases, the J end by 8 bases, with 12 bases between. This CDR3 is CASSLVQGGGYTF. The CDR3 DNA reads TGTGCCAGCAGTTTAGTCCAGGGAGGAGGCTACACCTTC.

This chain joins TRBV12-3 or TRBV12-4 and TRBJ2-7, with D possibly matching TRBD2 (5 bases). The CDR3 covers 12 residues. With 3 bases removed from V and 6 bases from J, the gap between germline ends came to 9 bases. The DNA of the CDR3 is TGTGCCAGCAGTTTGAAGGGAGCCGAGCAGTACTTC. Residues: CASSLKGAEQYF.

The chain recombines TRBV13 with TRBJ1-6; perhaps TRBD1 as D (6 bases). Looked up from germline, CDR1 is PRHDT and CDR2 is FYEKMQ (reference sequence). The CDR3 runs 17 residues. V lost 1 base, J lost 2 bases, and 12 bases lay in between. CDR3 DNA sequence: TGTGCCAGCAGCTTAGCCTTACAGGGCACCTATAATTCACCCCTCCACTTT. Translated, it gives CASSLALQGTYNSPLHF.

The rearrangement joins TRBV7-9 to TRBJ2-2; 9 bases are a match to TRBD2. This CDR3 is 19 amino acids long. V was clipped by 4 bases and J by 5 bases; unmatched bases: 17. CDR1 and CDR2 (germline): SEHNR, FQNEAQ (reference sequence). DNA for the CDR3: TGTGCCAGCAGCTCCCAAGGGAGCGGGACTAGCATGAGGACCGGGGAGCTGTTTTTT. Translation: CASSSQGSGTSMRTGELFF. Full variable domain (missing parts from reference TRBV7-9 and TRBJ2-2): DTGVSQNPRHKITKRGQNVTFRCDPISEHNRLYWYRQTLGQGPEFLTYFQNEAQLEKSRLLSDRFSAERPKGSFSTLEIQRTEQGDSAMYLCASSSQGSGTSMRTGELFFGEGSRLTVL.

This clone appeared a few times. V and J are TRBV5-1 and TRBJ1-2, with 8 positions matching TRBD1. J lost 4 bases, V lost 5 bases, and 7 bases had no gene match. CDR3 size: 14 residues. CDR1 is SGHRS and CDR2 is YFSETQ in the germline V gene. CDR3: CASRLRQGIYGYTF. Written as DNA, the CDR3 is TGCGCCAGCAGATTAAGACAGGGGATCTATGGCTACACCTTC.

The V and J genes are TRBV30 and TRBJ2-3; D is unclear. The V gene's germline CDR1 is GTSNPN and CDR2 SVGIG (reference sequence). The V gene lost 0 bases and the J gene lost 2 bases, with 9 bases spanning the gap. The CDR3 has 14 amino acids. This CDR3 is CAWSVLTHTDTQYF. CDR3 DNA: TGTGCCTGGAGTGTACTAACCCACACAGATACGCAGTATTTT.

The rearrangement links TRBV9 to TRBJ2-3, with D hard to call. This CDR3 is built from 15 residues. Trimming removed 0 bases from V and 2 bases from J, with 10 bases in between. Germline V gives CDR1 SGDLS, CDR2 YYNGEE. The CDR3 DNA reads as TGTGCCAGCAGCGTAGCTGACGGGTACACAGATACGCAGTATTTT. Its protein is CASSVADGYTDTQYF.

V gene TRBV5-8 combines with J gene TRBJ1-5; TRBD1 is a possible D gene (6 bases). V gave up 0 bases and J gave up 5 bases, with 12 bases separating them. In germline, CDR1 is SGHTS, CDR2 YDEGEE. This CDR3 has 15 residues. For the CDR3, the DNA is TGTGCCAGCAGCTTGGGGGGGAGGGGGTATCAGCCCCAGCATTTT. Translating it yields CASSLGGRGYQPQHF.

This chain joins TRBV2 and TRBJ1-5; the D gene is possibly TRBD1 (6 bases). Germline-derived CDR1 and CDR2 are SNHLY and FYNNEI. Trimming took off 3 bases at V and 3 bases at J, with 9 bases between the two ends. The CDR3 has 14 residues. CDR3 sequence reads: CASSEDSPNQPQHF. In DNA form, the CDR3 reads TGTGCCAGCAGTGAGGACAGCCCCAATCAGCCCCAGCATTTT. Full variable domain (outside the CDR3, taken from reference TRBV2 and TRBJ1-5): EPEVTQTPSHQVTQMGQEVILRCVPISNHLYFYWYRQILGQKVEFLVSFYNNEISEKSEIFDDQFSVERPDGSNFTLKIRSTKLEDSAMYFCASSEDSPNQPQHFGDGTRLSIL.

Comments on this clone: Other DNA sequences in the sample encode the same CDR3. The rearrangement links TRBV5-8 to TRBJ2-1, with TRBD2 identical over 8 bases. The trim removed 4 bases at V and 9 bases at J, leaving 12 bases unmatched. Per the germline V gene, CDR1 is SGHTS and CDR2 is YDEGEE. The CDR3 has 15 residues. Here the CDR3 reads CASSRGELAATEQFF. As DNA, the CDR3 is TGTGCCAGCAGCCGAGGTGAACTAGCGGCTACTGAGCAGTTCTTC.

Comments on this clone: One end of the junction does not line up with germline, which may come from a read error. The chain has TRBV6-6 and TRBJ1-6, with D perhaps TRBD1 (6 bases). Per germline, CDR1 MNHNY and CDR2 SVGAGI (reference sequence). The CDR3 runs to 14 residues. CDR3 protein: CASSYTRQAPLVRF. For the CDR3, the DNA is TGTGCCAGCAGTTACACACGACAGGCCCCCCTCGTCCGCTTT.